This T cell receptor beta chain was recorded in a study of blood T cell repertoires in COVID-19. V lost 4 bases, J lost 0 bases, and 6 bases stayed unmatched. The CDR3 loop spans 14 amino acids. CDR1 and CDR2 from the germline V gene are SQVTM and ANQGSEA. Measured with immunoSEQ multiplex PCR; TCRdb has only the in-frame clones, and not every one. The sample contains under 300,000 clones, nearly 90% of which appear only once. The V and J genes are TRBV29-1 and TRBJ2-7, with TRBD1 matching 7 bases. The origin of this receptor is a woman aged 35 to 49 who had recovered from COVID-19. The sequenced sample consisted of peripheral blood. CDR3 sequence (DNA): TGCAGCGTTGTGCGGACAGGATTCTCCTACGAGCAGTACTTC. Residues: CSVVRTGFSYEQYF.